This T cell receptor beta chain was recorded in a study of OX40 agonist ivuxolimab in advanced cancers. The CDR3 is made up of 12 amino acids. CDR1 is SGDLS and CDR2 is YYNGEE in the germline V gene. Trimming pared 0 bases from V and 12 bases from J, leaving 10 bases between. TCRdb's table, derived via immunoSEQ multiplex PCR, lists solely in-frame clones and lacks some. Among 75,000 to 95,000 clones, 85% to 95% were seen once, and the ten largest hold 9.5% to 12%. Material: CD4+ or CD8+ T cells sorted from blood, obtained in a trial of the OX40 agonist ivuxolimab. The origin of this receptor is an adult with an advanced solid tumor such as melanoma, head and neck, liver or kidney cancer. The chain uses TRBV9 and TRBJ2-1; D may be TRBD1 (5 bases). Written as DNA, the CDR3 is TGTGCCAGCAGCGTAGGGGGCCATGCGCAGTTCTTC. Its translation: CASSVGGHAQFF.